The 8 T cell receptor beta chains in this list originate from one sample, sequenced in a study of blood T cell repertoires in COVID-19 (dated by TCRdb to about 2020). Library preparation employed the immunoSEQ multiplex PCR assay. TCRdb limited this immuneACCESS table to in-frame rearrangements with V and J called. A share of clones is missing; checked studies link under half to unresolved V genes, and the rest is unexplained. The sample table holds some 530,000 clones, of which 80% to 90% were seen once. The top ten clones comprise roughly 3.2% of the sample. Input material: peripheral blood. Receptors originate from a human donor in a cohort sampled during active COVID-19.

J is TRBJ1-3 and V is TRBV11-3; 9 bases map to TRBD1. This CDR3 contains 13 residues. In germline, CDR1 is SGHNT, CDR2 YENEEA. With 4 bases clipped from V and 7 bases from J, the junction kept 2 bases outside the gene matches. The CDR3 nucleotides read TGTGCCAGCAGCTGGACAGGGGTCAACACCATATATTTT. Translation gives CASSWTGVNTIYF.

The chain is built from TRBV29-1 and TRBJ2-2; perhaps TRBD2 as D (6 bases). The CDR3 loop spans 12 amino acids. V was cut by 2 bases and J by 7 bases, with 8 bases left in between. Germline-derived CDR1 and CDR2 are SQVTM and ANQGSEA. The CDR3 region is CSVERGGGELFF. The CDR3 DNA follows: TGCAGCGTTGAACGGGGAGGCGGGGAGCTGTTTTTT.

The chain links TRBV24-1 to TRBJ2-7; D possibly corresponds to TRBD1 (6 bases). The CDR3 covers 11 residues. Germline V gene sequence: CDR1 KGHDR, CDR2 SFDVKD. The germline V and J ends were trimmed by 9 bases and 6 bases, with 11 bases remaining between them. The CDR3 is CATSRGGEQYF. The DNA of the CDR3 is TGTGCCACCTCCAGGGGTGGCGAGCAGTACTTC.

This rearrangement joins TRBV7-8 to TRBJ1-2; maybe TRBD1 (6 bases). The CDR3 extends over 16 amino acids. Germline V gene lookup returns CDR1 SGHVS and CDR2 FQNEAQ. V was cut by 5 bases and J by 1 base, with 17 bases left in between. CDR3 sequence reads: CASSTQRGGFNYGYTF. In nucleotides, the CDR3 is TGTGCCAGCAGCACCCAGCGAGGGGGATTTAACTATGGCTACACCTTC. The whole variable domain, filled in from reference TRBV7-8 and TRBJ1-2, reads GAGVSQSPRYKVAKRGQDVALRCDPISGHVSLFWYQQALGQGPEFLTYFQNEAQLDKSGLPSDRFFAERPEGSVSTLKIQRTQQEDSAVYLCASSTQRGGFNYGYTFGSGTRLTVV.

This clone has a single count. This CDR3 reads CASSPAGVPNEKLFF. CDR3 nucleotide sequence: TGTGCCAGTAGTCCAGCAGGGGTCCCTAATGAAAAACTGTTTTTT. The genes are TRBV19 and TRBJ1-4; D is possibly TRBD1 (6 bases). CDR3 length: 15 residues. Trimming left V 5 bases short and J 3 bases short, with 13 bases between. Per germline, CDR1 LNHDA and CDR2 SQIVND (reference sequence).

CDR3 amino acids: CASSPRTGGLTEAFF. The CDR3 DNA sequence: TGTGCCAGCAGCCCTAGGACAGGGGGCTTGACTGAAGCTTTCTTT. The V and J genes are TRBV13 and TRBJ1-1; 11 nucleotides align to TRBD1. The CDR3 has 15 residues. Trimming took 5 bases from V and 5 from J; bases not matched to a gene: 7. Looked up from germline, CDR1 is PRHDT and CDR2 is FYEKMQ (reference sequence).

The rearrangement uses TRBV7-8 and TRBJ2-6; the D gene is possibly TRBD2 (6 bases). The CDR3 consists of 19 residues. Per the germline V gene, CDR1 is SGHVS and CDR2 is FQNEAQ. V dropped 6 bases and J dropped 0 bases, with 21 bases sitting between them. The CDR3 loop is CASSLYPRTTSSGANVLTF. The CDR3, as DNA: TGTGCCAGCAGTTTATATCCTAGGACTACCTCCTCTGGGGCCAACGTCCTGACTTTC.

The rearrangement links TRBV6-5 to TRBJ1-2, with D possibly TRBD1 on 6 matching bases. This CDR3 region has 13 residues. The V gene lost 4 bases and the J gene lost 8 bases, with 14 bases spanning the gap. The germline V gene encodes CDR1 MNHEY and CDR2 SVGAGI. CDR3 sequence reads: CASSFPPGVGYTF. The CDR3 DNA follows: TGTGCCAGCAGTTTCCCGCCAGGGGTCGGCTACACCTTC.